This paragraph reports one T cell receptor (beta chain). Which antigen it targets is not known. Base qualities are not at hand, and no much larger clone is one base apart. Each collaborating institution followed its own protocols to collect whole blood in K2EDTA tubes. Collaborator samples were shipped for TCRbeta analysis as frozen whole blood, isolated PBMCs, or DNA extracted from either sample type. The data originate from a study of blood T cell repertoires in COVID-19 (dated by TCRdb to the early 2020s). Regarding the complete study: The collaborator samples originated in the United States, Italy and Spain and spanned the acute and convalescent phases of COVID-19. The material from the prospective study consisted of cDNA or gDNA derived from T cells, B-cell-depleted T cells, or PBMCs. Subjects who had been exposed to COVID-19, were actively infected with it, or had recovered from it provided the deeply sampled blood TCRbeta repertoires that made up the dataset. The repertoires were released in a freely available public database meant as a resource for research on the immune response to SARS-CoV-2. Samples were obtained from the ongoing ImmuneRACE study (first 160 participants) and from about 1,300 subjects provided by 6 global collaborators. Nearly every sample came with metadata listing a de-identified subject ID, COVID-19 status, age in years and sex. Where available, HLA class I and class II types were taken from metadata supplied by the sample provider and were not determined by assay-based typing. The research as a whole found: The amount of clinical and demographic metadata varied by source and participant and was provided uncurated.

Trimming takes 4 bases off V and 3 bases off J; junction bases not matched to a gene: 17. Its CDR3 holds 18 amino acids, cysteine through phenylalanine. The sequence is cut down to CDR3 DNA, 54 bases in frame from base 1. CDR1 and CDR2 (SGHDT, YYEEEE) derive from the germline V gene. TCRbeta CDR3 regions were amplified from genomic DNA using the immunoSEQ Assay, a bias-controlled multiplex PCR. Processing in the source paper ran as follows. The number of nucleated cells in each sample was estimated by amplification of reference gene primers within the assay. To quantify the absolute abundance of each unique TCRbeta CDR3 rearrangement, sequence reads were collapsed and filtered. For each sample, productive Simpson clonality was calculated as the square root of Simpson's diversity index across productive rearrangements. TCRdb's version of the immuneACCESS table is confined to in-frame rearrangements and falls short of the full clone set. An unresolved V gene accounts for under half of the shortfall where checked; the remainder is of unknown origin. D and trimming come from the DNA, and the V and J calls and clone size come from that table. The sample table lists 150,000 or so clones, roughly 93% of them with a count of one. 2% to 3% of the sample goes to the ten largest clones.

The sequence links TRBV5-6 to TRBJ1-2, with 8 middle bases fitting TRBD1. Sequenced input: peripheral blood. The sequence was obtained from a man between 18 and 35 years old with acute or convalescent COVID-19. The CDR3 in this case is CASSPVDPPGQEDYGYTF. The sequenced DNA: TGTGCCAGCAGCCCCGTGGACCCCCCGGGACAGGAAGACTATGGCTACACCTTC.